This T cell receptor beta chain emerged from a study of cytomegalovirus exposure and HLA in healthy donors. Study-wide findings and caveats: TCR beta V- and J-gene trimming, according to a later analysis, was linked to a missense DCLRE1C variant. Roughly uniform depth of sequencing across donors was assumed in presence/absence analyses. The study designated about 180 TCR beta chains cytomegalovirus-associated.

The germline V gene encodes CDR1 SGHKS and CDR2 YYEKEE (reference sequence). This CDR3 is built from 15 residues. The ends were cut back, 1 base at V and 0 bases at J, with 7 bases in the middle. While unrecorded immune exposures were likely, the donors were nominally healthy when sampled. The study ran its PCR with 60 Vbeta and 13 Jbeta primers. TCRdb's copy holds only in-frame clones and misses some; the assay was immunoSEQ multiplex PCR. The table lists fewer than 90,000 clones, about 75% of them singletons, with roughly 9.1% in the top ten. Remarks on this clone: Antigen specificity is unknown.

This receptor was obtained from a man aged 30-40 years in good health and CMV-seropositive. Sequencing used PBMCs. The chain couples TRBV5-5 to TRBJ1-4, with D unclear. In DNA, the CDR3 is TGTGCCAGCAGCTTGACGGGGACAACTAATGAAAAACTGTTTTTT. It is translated as CASSLTGTTNEKLFF.